The 7 T cell receptor beta chains in this list originate from one sample, sequenced in a study of identical twins' blood T cells. TCRdb re-derived calls from the 5' RACE reads in MiXCR, one entry per CDR3 protein. This sample carries 300,000 to 450,000 distinct CDR3 sequences, 25% to 35% of them seen once, and the ten largest clones take about 6%. The sequenced material came from PBMCs. The receptors originated from a woman aged 18 to 50 in good health.

The genes are TRBV19 and TRBJ2-3; D not resolved. Trimming removed 3 bases at V and 5 bases at J, with 6 bases between. The CDR3 sequence is 12 residues long. CDR1 LNHDA and CDR2 SQIVND come from the germline V gene (reference sequence). The CDR3 is CASSITGDTQYF. Written as DNA, the CDR3 is TGTGCCAGTAGTATTACTGGAGATACGCAGTATTTT.

This sequence joins TRBV10-3 and TRBJ2-7; the match to TRBD1 covers 9 bases. The V segment lost 4 bases and the J segment 4 bases; nucleotides outside the gene matches: 8. Per germline, CDR1 ENHRY and CDR2 SYGVKD. The CDR3 has 15 amino acids. CDR3 amino acids: CAISALDRGAYEQYF. The CDR3, as DNA: TGTGCCATCAGTGCCCTGGACAGGGGCGCTTACGAGCAGTACTTC.

This rearrangement joins TRBV29-1 to TRBJ2-1; TRBD1 agrees at 7 bases. V trimming: 7 bases; J trimming: 6 bases; junction bases outside the gene matches: 6. From germline, CDR1 is SQVTM and CDR2 ANQGSEA. The CDR3 has 12 residues. The DNA for the CDR3 is TGCAGCGACTACCACAGGGGCAATGAGCAGTTCTTC. Translated: CSDYHRGNEQFF.

This clonotype was counted between two and nine times. The chain recombines TRBV6-5 with TRBJ1-1, with no clear D. The CDR3 is made up of 12 amino acids. Per germline, CDR1 MNHEY and CDR2 SVGAGI. Trimming pared 10 bases from V and 1 base from J, leaving 10 bases between. CDR3 in DNA: TGTGCCACAACTAAGGCGAACACTGAAGCTTTCTTT. Protein: CATTKANTEAFF.

V is TRBV10-3 and J is TRBJ2-3, with 9 bases lining up with TRBD1. The CDR3 consists of 14 residues. Germline CDR1 reads ENHRY; CDR2 reads SYGVKD. The trim removed 7 bases at V and 2 bases at J, leaving 4 bases unmatched. CDR3: CAIKGQGPTDTQYF. The CDR3 DNA is TGTGCCATCAAGGGACAGGGACCCACAGATACGCAGTATTTT.

V gene TRBV7-3 combines with J gene TRBJ1-1, with D possibly TRBD1 on 5 matching bases. Between the trimmed V and J ends, which lost 4 bases and 1 base, there was a span of 13 bases. The germline CDR1 and CDR2 sequences are SGHTA and FQGTGA. The CDR3 spans 15 residues. CDR3 nucleotide sequence: TGTGCCAGCAGCTCCTACGGGACGCCGAACACTGAAGCTTTCTTT. It translates to CASSSYGTPNTEAFF.

With respect to this clonotype: A much more abundant neighbour one base away suggests this may be a read error. This chain's CDR3 is CSARLAGSGEHFF. DNA for the CDR3: TGCAGTGCTAGACTAGCCGGGTCCGGTGAGCATTTCTTC. The chain couples TRBV20-1 to TRBJ2-1; D may be TRBD2 (5 bases). CDR3 length equals 13 residues. Looked up from germline, CDR1 is DFQATT and CDR2 is SNEGSKA (reference sequence).